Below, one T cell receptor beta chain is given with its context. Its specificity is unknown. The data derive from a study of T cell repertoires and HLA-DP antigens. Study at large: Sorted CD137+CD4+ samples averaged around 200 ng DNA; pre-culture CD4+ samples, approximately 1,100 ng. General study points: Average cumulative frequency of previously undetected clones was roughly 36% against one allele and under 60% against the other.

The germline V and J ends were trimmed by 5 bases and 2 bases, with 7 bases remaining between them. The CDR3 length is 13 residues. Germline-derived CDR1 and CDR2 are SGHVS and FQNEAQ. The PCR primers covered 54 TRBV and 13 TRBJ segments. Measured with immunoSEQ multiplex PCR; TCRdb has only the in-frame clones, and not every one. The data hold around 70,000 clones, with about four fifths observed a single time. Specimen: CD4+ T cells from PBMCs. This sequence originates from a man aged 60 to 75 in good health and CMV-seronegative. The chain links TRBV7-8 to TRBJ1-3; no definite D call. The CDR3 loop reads CASSPRTGNTIYF. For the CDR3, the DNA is TGTGCCAGCAGCCCCCGTACTGGAAACACCATATATTTT.